Listed below are T cell receptor beta chains from one sample, sequenced in a study of blood T cell repertoires in COVID-19. Assay used: immunoSEQ multiplex PCR; TCRdb lists only in-frame clones, some missing. This table has some 110,000 clones, roughly 80% appearing once. The specimen was peripheral blood. The origin of the receptors is a man aged 30 to 39 with acute or convalescent COVID-19. CDR3s include the opening cysteine and the closing phenylalanine or tryptophan. D genes are given only for firm matches. The size of a clone is reported for some rows only, either as once, few or many, or as a class for expanded clones.

NA | TRBD1 | TRBJ1-1 | TRBV7-3 | CASSEGAGTEAFF | TGTGCCAGCAGCGAGGGGGCGGGCACTGAAGCTTTCTTT
many | NA | TRBJ2-7 | TRBV7-9 | CASSVGSDRSYEQYF | TGTGCCAGCAGCGTGGGATCAGACAGGAGCTACGAGCAGTACTTC
NA | NA | TRBJ2-5 | TRBV9 | CASSVDRDQETQYF | TGTGCCAGCAGCGTAGACAGGGACCAAGAGACCCAGTACTTC
NA | NA | TRBJ2-3 | TRBV3-1/TRBV3-2 | CASSQGGSDTQYF | TGTGCCAGCAGCCAAGGGGGCTCAGATACGCAGTATTTT
once | TRBD1 | TRBJ1-3 | TRBV5-1 | CASSVGQGAGNTIYF | TGCGCCAGCAGCGTGGGACAGGGCGCTGGAAACACCATATATTTT
NA | TRBD1 | TRBJ2-7 | TRBV5-4 | CASSRTGEAYEQYF | TGTGCCAGCAGCCGGACAGGGGAAGCCTACGAGCAGTACTTC
NA | NA | TRBJ2-2 | TRBV2 | CASAQGSLATRELFF | TGTGCCAGCGCCCAAGGGTCCCTAGCGACCCGGGAGCTGTTTTTT
NA | NA | TRBJ1-2 | TRBV3-1/TRBV3-2 | CASSQERGNGYTF | TGTGCCAGCAGCCAAGAGCGGGGGAATGGCTACACCTTC
NA | NA | TRBJ1-2 | TRBV3-1/TRBV3-2 | CASSQVTGLGYTF | TGTGCCAGCAGCCAAGTAACAGGGTTGGGCTACACCTTC
NA | NA | TRBJ2-1 | TRBV11-3 | CASSSGFNEQFF | TGTGCCAGCAGCTCAGGGTTCAATGAGCAGTTCTTC
NA | NA | TRBJ2-5 | TRBV5-6 | CASSQDTFYQETQYF | TGTGCCAGCAGCCAAGACACCTTTTACCAAGAGACCCAGTACTTC
once | TRBD2 | TRBJ2-1 | TRBV7-7 | CASSLSGIGNEQFF | TGTGCTAGCAGCCTTAGCGGGATAGGGAATGAGCAGTTCTTC
NA | NA | TRBJ1-1 | TRBV20-1 | CSASLVGQATPEAFF | TGCAGTGCTAGTTTGGTGGGGCAGGCCACACCCGAAGCTTTCTTT
NA | NA | TRBJ2-1 | TRBV21-1 | CASSKPHHRRTYNEQFF | TGTGCCAGCAGCAAACCCCATCATCGGCGGACCTACAATGAGCAGTTCTTC
NA | NA | TRBJ2-1 | TRBV2 | CASTPGSSYNEQFF | TGTGCCAGCACTCCGGGAAGCTCCTACAATGAGCAGTTCTTC
NA | TRBD1 | TRBJ1-6 | TRBV28 | CASTLGTVINSPLHF | TGTGCCAGCACCCTAGGGACAGTAATAAATTCACCCCTCCACTTT
NA | TRBD1 | TRBJ1-2 | TRBV27 | CATTQLTGVNYGYTF | TGTGCCACCACGCAGTTGACAGGGGTGAACTATGGCTACACCTTC
NA | NA | TRBJ2-2 | TRBV7-6 | CASSLFQGSTGELFF | TGTGCCAGCAGCTTATTCCAGGGCAGCACCGGGGAGCTGTTTTTT
NA | TRBD1 | TRBJ2-3 | TRBV6-1 | CASSEPRQGTDTQYF | TGTGCCAGCAGTGAGCCAAGACAGGGAACAGATACGCAGTATTTT
few | TRBD1 | TRBJ1-2 | TRBV27 | CASRPQGAHNGYTF | TGTGCCAGCAGACCGCAGGGGGCGCATAATGGCTACACCTTC
few | TRBD1 | TRBJ1-2 | TRBV10-3 | CAISSGQGIYGYTF | TGTGCCATCAGTTCGGGACAGGGGATTTACGGCTACACCTTC
NA | TRBD1 | TRBJ1-2 | TRBV11-1 | CASSSTRQGWDGYTF | TGTGCCAGCAGCTCCACTAGACAGGGTTGGGATGGCTACACCTTC
NA | TRBD1 | TRBJ1-2 | TRBV7-2 | CASSLGQGDGYTF | TGTGCCAGCAGCTTAGGGCAGGGGGATGGCTACACCTTC
NA | NA | TRBJ2-1 | TRBV19 | CASWIGQGSYNEQFF | TGTGCCAGTTGGATCGGGCAGGGGTCCTACAATGAGCAGTTCTTC
few | NA | TRBJ1-5 | TRBV19 | CASRLGFNQPQHF | TGTGCCAGTAGACTCGGTTTCAATCAGCCCCAGCATTTT
NA | NA | TRBJ2-5 | TRBV12-3/TRBV12-4 | CASRQTGEETQYF | TGTGCCAGCAGGCAAACTGGTGAAGAGACCCAGTACTTC
NA | NA | TRBJ1-5 | TRBV6-1 | CASSEMENQPQHF | TGTGCCAGCAGTGAGATGGAGAATCAGCCCCAGCATTTT
few | NA | TRBJ1-3 | TRBV14 | CASSQLRGNTIYF | TGTGCCAGCAGCCAACTCAGAGGAAACACCATATATTTT
NA | NA | TRBJ2-5 | TRBV5-4 | CASSLAKEGQETQYF | TGTGCCAGCAGCTTGGCCAAGGAGGGACAAGAGACCCAGTACTTC
NA | TRBD1 | TRBJ1-2 | TRBV7-9 | CASSDRGDGYTF | TGTGCCAGCAGCGACAGGGGAGATGGCTACACCTTC
NA | NA | TRBJ2-3 | TRBV18 | CASSNIDTDTQYF | TGTGCCAGCTCCAATATAGACACAGATACGCAGTATTTT
NA | NA | TRBJ1-6 | TRBV3-1/TRBV3-2 | CASSQFDSPNSPLHF | TGTGCCAGCAGCCAATTTGACAGCCCGAATTCACCCCTCCACTTT
NA | NA | TRBJ1-5 | TRBV29-1 | CSVEEVAGVPDQPQHF | TGCAGCGTTGAAGAAGTCGCGGGGGTCCCCGATCAGCCCCAGCATTTT
NA | TRBD1 | TRBJ2-3 | TRBV5-1 | CASSRTGDAADTQYF | TGCGCCAGCAGCCGAACAGGGGATGCGGCAGATACGCAGTATTTT
NA | NA | TRBJ2-3 | TRBV6-2/TRBV6-3 | CASTPGGGATDTQYF | TGTGCCAGCACCCCGGGTGGGGGGGCCACAGATACGCAGTATTTT
once | TRBD1 | TRBJ1-1 | TRBV4-1 | CASSQGPLGTGGSLAFF | TGCGCCAGCAGCCAAGGGCCCCTGGGGACAGGTGGGTCCCTAGCTTTCTTT
NA | TRBD2 | TRBJ2-2 | TRBV9 | CASSVEGGGLPTGELFF | TGTGCCAGCAGCGTAGAGGGCGGGGGGCTACCCACCGGGGAGCTGTTTTTT
NA | NA | TRBJ2-1 | TRBV18 | CASSLPGHGQFF | TGTGCCAGCTCACTCCCGGGACACGGGCAGTTCTTC
few | NA | TRBJ1-6 | TRBV5-4 | CASSLSPGQNNSPLHF | TGTGCCAGCAGCCTATCACCGGGACAAAATAATTCACCCCTCCACTTT
once | NA | TRBJ1-6 | TRBV3-1/TRBV3-2 | CASSRGGVGSPLHF | TGTGCCAGCAGCCGTGGGGGCGTGGGGTCACCCCTCCACTTT
NA | NA | TRBJ2-5 | TRBV19 | CASSRDSTWSQYF | TGTGCCAGTTCTCGAGACAGTACCTGGTCCCAGTACTTC
NA | NA | TRBJ1-1 | TRBV5-5 | CASRRGGGRGNTEAFF | TGTGCCAGCAGACGAGGTGGTGGCAGGGGGAACACTGAAGCTTTCTTT
NA | NA | TRBJ2-7 | TRBV7-9 | CASSSRVFEQYF | TGTGCCAGCAGCTCCAGGGTTTTCGAGCAGTACTTC
NA | NA | TRBJ2-5 | TRBV9 | CASSVGQKETQYF | TGTGCCAGCAGCGTAGGACAGAAAGAGACCCAGTACTTC
NA | TRBD1 | TRBJ1-3 | TRBV4-2 | CASSTTGPGQASGNTIYF | TGTGCCAGCAGCACAACCGGACCCGGACAGGCCTCTGGAAACACCATATATTTT
NA | TRBD1 | TRBJ1-5 | TRBV19 | CASSMWGTGDSVSNQPQHF | TGTGCCAGTAGTATGTGGGGGACAGGGGATAGCGTGAGCAATCAGCCCCAGCATTTT
NA | TRBD2 | TRBJ2-2 | TRBV5-1 | CASSIFSGSEAGELFF | TGCGCCAGCAGCATCTTTAGCGGGAGTGAGGCCGGGGAGCTGTTTTTT
NA | TRBD1 | TRBJ2-7 | TRBV15 | CATSSPLDRGYEQYF | TGTGCCACCAGCAGTCCCTTAGACAGGGGCTACGAGCAGTACTTC
NA | NA | TRBJ1-2 | TRBV11-2 | CASSLTGSSNYGYTF | TGTGCCAGCAGCCTTACAGGGAGCTCTAACTATGGCTACACCTTC
NA | NA | TRBJ2-4 | TRBV28 | CASSLSGVGQNIQYF | TGTGCCAGCAGTTTATCAGGGGTGGGGCAAAACATTCAGTACTTC
few | NA | TRBJ1-1 | TRBV12-5 | CASGLSGGQRTEAFF | TGTGCTAGTGGTTTGTCCGGGGGGCAGAGAACTGAAGCTTTCTTT
NA | TRBD1 | TRBJ1-2 | TRBV9 | CASSPTGTGVYGYTF | TGTGCCAGCAGCCCTACCGGGACAGGCGTATATGGCTACACCTTC
few | NA | TRBJ1-1 | TRBV18 | CASSLTAMNTEAFF | TGTGCCAGCTCCCTGACAGCCATGAACACTGAAGCTTTCTTT
NA | NA | TRBJ1-5 | TRBV2 | CASSPNSYSNQPQHF | TGTGCCAGCAGTCCTAACAGCTATAGCAATCAGCCCCAGCATTTT
NA | TRBD1 | TRBJ1-1 | TRBV7-9 | CASSLVGTVSAEAFF | TGTGCCAGCAGCTTAGTTGGGACAGTCAGCGCTGAAGCTTTCTTT
NA | NA | TRBJ1-2 | TRBV16 | CASSPRTVYNYGYTF | TGTGCCAGCAGCCCGAGGACAGTCTATAACTATGGCTACACCTTC
NA | NA | TRBJ1-6 | TRBV4-3 | CASSRLQASSYNSPLHF | TGCGCCAGCAGCCGATTACAGGCTTCCAGCTATAATTCACCCCTCCACTTT
NA | NA | TRBJ1-1 | TRBV6-1 | CASSESGGNTEAFF | TGTGCCAGCAGTGAATCGGGGGGGAACACTGAAGCTTTCTTT
few | NA | TRBJ1-2 | TRBV19 | CASSIRTPRGYTF | TGTGCCAGTAGTATCCGAACGCCCAGGGGCTACACCTTC